The 24 T cell receptor beta chains below come from one sample, sequenced in a study of CD8+ T cells in alopecia areata. As for treatment: oral pan-JAK inhibitor, 5-10 mg twice daily. cDNA reverse transcribed from extracted RNA served as the sequencing template. TCRdb's copy holds only in-frame clones and misses some; the assay was immunoSEQ multiplex PCR. The profile covers about 250,000 clones, with about 62% appearing a single time and around 0.84% taken by the ten largest. The material was CD4+ T cells sorted from blood, obtained around week 54, from a patient treated with tofacitinib. The receptors were sampled from a human donor with alopecia areata.

The chain uses TRBV5-1 and TRBJ1-2, with 8 bases that match TRBD1. The CDR3 has 15 amino acids. Germline V gives CDR1 SGHRS, CDR2 YFSETQ. J gave up 4 bases and V 4 bases, and 9 bases lay outside the gene matches. This CDR3 reads CASSPTTGDTYGYTF. CDR3 bases: TGCGCCAGCAGCCCCACGACAGGGGACACCTATGGCTACACCTTC.

This clone was counted between two and nine times. V gene TRBV30 combines with J gene TRBJ2-1; D unclear. V was clipped by 4 bases and J by 16 bases, with 8 bases between them. This CDR3 has 8 amino acids. CDR1 is GTSNPN, CDR2 SVGIG, per germline (reference sequence). The CDR3 DNA sequence: TGTGCCTGGACAGTGCGCTTCTTC. Its protein is CAWTVRFF.

This clone has a handful of counts. The V call is TRBV6-5, the J call TRBJ2-5; D is perhaps TRBD1 or TRBD2 (6 bases each). CDR3 length: 14 amino acids. Germline lookup yields CDR1 MNHEY and CDR2 SVGAGI. Trimming took 6 bases from V and 4 from J, leaving 15 bases between them. The CDR3 reads CASRDVGGRETQYF. The CDR3 nucleotides read TGTGCCAGCAGAGACGTGGGGGGCCGAGAGACCCAGTACTTC.

The chain recombines TRBV30 with TRBJ1-2; 8 positions match TRBD1. The CDR3 sequence is 14 residues long. From germline, CDR1 is GTSNPN and CDR2 SVGIG (reference sequence). The J segment lost 3 bases and the V segment lost 3 bases, leaving 6 bases of the junction unmatched. CDR3 DNA sequence: TGTGCCTGGAGGGACCGGGACAGGTACTATGGCTACACCTTC. It is translated as CAWRDRDRYYGYTF.

There are a few counts of this clone. This sequence joins TRBV5-1 and TRBJ1-1; weak D call: TRBD1 (5 bases). Germline loops: CDR1 SGHRS, CDR2 YFSETQ. Trimming removed 0 bases from V and 0 bases from J, with 12 bases in between. This CDR3 has 16 amino acids. CDR3 coding DNA: TGCGCCAGCAGCTTGGCCGGAAGACAGTTGAACACTGAAGCTTTCTTT. Its protein product is CASSLAGRQLNTEAFF.

V is TRBV4-3 and J is TRBJ1-5, with unresolved D. Germline V gene lookup returns CDR1 LGHNA and CDR2 YSLEER. This CDR3 contains 13 residues. Trimming cost V 1 base and J 5 bases, with 6 bases left between them. The CDR3 region is CASSQVLDQPQHF. For the CDR3, the DNA is TGCGCCAGCAGCCAAGTCTTGGATCAGCCCCAGCATTTT.

The sample holds a few counts of this clone. The chain employs TRBV27 and TRBJ1-1; D is possibly TRBD1 (6 bases). The V end lost 6 bases, the J end lost 3 bases, and 14 bases lay between the germline ends. The germline V gene encodes CDR1 MNHEY and CDR2 SMNVEV (reference sequence). The CDR3 length is 14 residues. This CDR3 reads CASRNRATYTEAFF. As DNA, the CDR3 is TGTGCCAGCAGAAACAGGGCTACGTACACTGAAGCTTTCTTT.

The rearrangement joins TRBV2 to TRBJ2-5, with 11 nucleotides matching TRBD2. The CDR3 runs to 15 residues. The germline CDR1 and CDR2 sequences are SNHLY and FYNNEI. V lost 7 bases and J lost 4; bases outside the gene matches: 8. The CDR3 protein is CASTPGLAARETQYF. For the CDR3, the DNA is TGTGCCAGCACCCCGGGACTAGCGGCTCGAGAGACCCAGTACTTC.

This clone came up a few times. The gene calls are TRBV7-8 and TRBJ2-7, with D possibly TRBD2 on 6 matching bases. CDR1 SGHVS and CDR2 FQNEAQ come from the germline V gene. This CDR3 comprises 15 residues. Trimming stripped 3 bases from V and 2 bases from J, with 14 bases between. As DNA, the CDR3 is TGTGCCAGCAGCTTGGGGGGTGTATCCACCTACGAGCAGTACTTC. Its translation: CASSLGGVSTYEQYF.

V is TRBV5-1 and J is TRBJ1-2; no clear D. The germline V and J ends were trimmed by 0 bases and 5 bases, with 11 bases remaining between them. Germline V gene sequence: CDR1 SGHRS, CDR2 YFSETQ. This CDR3 region has 14 residues. The DNA of the CDR3 is TGCGCCAGCAGCTTGGGGGCCAGCCAGTATGGCTACACCTTC. Amino acid sequence: CASSLGASQYGYTF. Full variable domain (outside the CDR3, taken from reference TRBV5-1 and TRBJ1-2): KAGVTQTPRYLIKTRGQQVTLSCSPISGHRSVSWYQQTPGQGLQFLFEYFSETQRNKGNFPGRFSGRQFSNSRSEMNVSTLELGDSALYLCASSLGASQYGYTFGSGTRLTVV.

The genes are TRBV30 and TRBJ1-2, with 10 bases matching TRBD1. CDR3 length: 16 amino acids. J was trimmed by 3 bases and V by 0 bases; bases with no gene match: 7. Germline lookup yields CDR1 GTSNPN and CDR2 SVGIG (reference sequence). CDR3 in amino acids: CAWSVPGQGYHYGYTF. The CDR3 bases are TGTGCCTGGAGTGTACCGGGACAGGGGTATCACTATGGCTACACCTTC.

V is TRBV29-1 and J is TRBJ1-5, with D unresolved. The V gene lost 7 bases and the J gene lost 3 bases, with 13 bases spanning the gap. Germline V gene lookup returns CDR1 SQVTM and CDR2 ANQGSEA. The CDR3 extends over 13 amino acids. DNA of the CDR3: TGCAGCGCCCTTGTGGCAATCAATCAGCCCCAGCATTTT. It codes for CSALVAINQPQHF. The full variable domain, with the rest looked up from reference TRBV29-1 and TRBJ1-5, is SAVISQKPSRDICQRGTSLTIQCQVDSQVTMMFWYRQQPGQSLTLIATANQGSEATYESGFVIDKFPISRPNLTFSTLTVSNMSPEDSSIYLCSALVAINQPQHFGDGTRLSIL.

This chain joins TRBV4-2 and TRBJ2-3; D gene ambiguous. CDR3 length: 14 amino acids. Trimming stripped 0 bases from V and 2 bases from J, with 6 bases between. Germline V gene data show CDR1 as LGHNA and CDR2 as YNFKEQ. The CDR3 bases are TGTGCCAGCAGCCAAGACAGCTTCACAGATACGCAGTATTTT. Translated, it gives CASSQDSFTDTQYF.

This chain's CDR3 is CASSLVSGSDPLHF. The CDR3, as DNA: TGTGCCAGCAGCTTAGTCTCCGGGTCTGATCCCCTCCACTTT. V gene TRBV7-2 combines with J gene TRBJ1-6; D is unclear. V shed 1 base and J shed 13 bases, with 14 bases lying between them. The CDR3 extends over 14 amino acids. Germline V gene lookup returns CDR1 SGHTA and CDR2 FQGNSA. Full variable domain (remainder filled in from reference TRBV7-2 and TRBJ1-6): GAGVSQSPSNKVTEKGKDVELRCDPISGHTALYWYRQSLGQGLEFLIYFQGNSAPDKSGLPSDRFSAERTGGSVSTLTIQRTQQEDSAVYLCASSLVSGSDPLHFGNGTRLTVT.

This clone was picked up a small number of times. This CDR3 is also generated by other DNA sequences in the sample. The V gene is TRBV30, the J gene TRBJ1-1, with TRBD1 matching over 7 bases. V lost 0 bases, J lost 4 bases, and 2 bases stayed unmatched. This CDR3 is built from 13 residues. Germline V lookup: CDR1 GTSNPN, CDR2 SVGIG (reference sequence). CDR3 residues: CAWSVPGGTEAFF. For the CDR3, the DNA is TGTGCCTGGAGTGTACCAGGGGGCACTGAAGCTTTCTTT.

V usage is TRBV7-9 and J usage is TRBJ1-2; 7 nucleotides match TRBD1. The CDR3 is made up of 16 amino acids. The germline CDR1 and CDR2 sequences are SEHNR and FQNEAQ (reference sequence). V dropped 5 bases and J dropped 4; count of bases not matched to a gene: 13. The CDR3 loop reads CASSTASWTGVYGYTF. For the CDR3, the DNA is TGTGCCAGCAGCACTGCATCCTGGACAGGAGTCTATGGCTACACCTTC.

The chain couples TRBV10-3 to TRBJ1-1, with D possibly being TRBD1 (5 bases). Germline V CDR1 and CDR2: ENHRY, SYGVKD. The CDR3 has 14 residues. Trimming took 3 bases from V and 4 from J, leaving 12 bases between them. The CDR3 sequence: CAISDRGGRTEAFF. The CDR3 DNA reads TGTGCCATCAGTGATCGGGGCGGACGCACTGAAGCTTTCTTT.

The chain links TRBV14 to TRBJ2-7; 14 nucleotides match TRBD2. The CDR3 spans 19 residues. Per germline, CDR1 SGHDN and CDR2 FVKESK. V was pared by 0 bases and J by 1 base, with 8 bases of the junction left unmatched. Here the CDR3 DNA reads TGTGCCAGCAGCCAAGATATCCGGACTAGCGGGGGGCGATCCTACGAGCAGTACTTC. Amino acids: CASSQDIRTSGGRSYEQYF.

The V and J genes are TRBV6-6 and TRBJ2-3; no clear D. CDR3 size: 12 residues. CDR1 is MNHNY, CDR2 SVGAGI, per germline (reference sequence). Deletions cut 5 bases from V and 6 bases from J, with 9 bases between. CDR3 bases: TGTGCCAGCAGTCGACCTCCGGATACGCAGTATTTT. It yields the protein CASSRPPDTQYF.

This clone has more than one count but fewer than ten. This chain joins TRBV7-3 and TRBJ2-7; D could derive from TRBD1 or TRBD2 (5 bases each). The CDR3 loop spans 14 amino acids. V lost 5 bases and J lost 6, with 17 bases in between. In germline, CDR1 is SGHTA, CDR2 FQGTGA. CDR3 sequence: CASSPSGTLPEQYF. Here the CDR3 DNA reads TGTGCCAGCAGCCCATCGGGGACCCTACCCGAGCAGTACTTC.

V and J are TRBV2 and TRBJ1-1, with a tentative D call TRBD1 (6 bases). V shed 5 bases and J shed 1 base, with 14 bases lying between them. Germline values: CDR1 SNHLY, CDR2 FYNNEI. The CDR3 consists of 15 residues. The CDR3 DNA reads as TGTGCCAGCAGTCTTCAGGGGTCGTGGAACACTGAAGCTTTCTTT. It specifies CASSLQGSWNTEAFF.

The gene calls are TRBV5-4 and TRBJ2-7, with TRBD2 identical over 9 bases. The CDR3 loop spans 13 amino acids. Unmatched junction bases numbered 7, after V lost 3 bases and J lost 9 bases. Germline V lookup: CDR1 SGHNT, CDR2 YYREEE (reference sequence). In DNA, the CDR3 is TGTGCCAGCAGCTACGGGACTAGCAGCTTGCAGTACTTC. Its protein product is CASSYGTSSLQYF.

This clone has only a few counts. The rearrangement uses TRBV5-1 and TRBJ2-7; the D gene is possibly TRBD1 (5 bases). Between the trimmed V and J ends, which lost 0 bases and 3 bases, there was a span of 10 bases. CDR3 length equals 14 residues. Germline CDR1 and CDR2: SGHRS and YFSETQ. CDR3 bases: TGCGCCAGCAGCTTGGGATCCAGGGTCTACGAGCAGTACTTC. Protein sequence: CASSLGSRVYEQYF.

The rearrangement links TRBV5-1 to TRBJ1-5; 7 bases line up with TRBD1. With V trimmed by 4 bases and J by 5 bases, 6 bases remained unmatched. Germline CDR1 SGHRS, CDR2 YFSETQ. The CDR3 runs 14 residues. For the CDR3, the DNA is TGCGCCAGCAGCCCCGACAGGGTGGATCAGCCCCAGCATTTT. It encodes CASSPDRVDQPQHF.